A single TCR beta chain is shown here with its context. The antigen is unknown. This sample is drawn from a study of cytomegalovirus exposure and HLA in healthy donors. Study at large: The same platform was used for the roughly 110 validation repertoires as for the 666 first-cohort repertoires, as reported in a later analysis.

In germline, CDR1 is LNHDA, CDR2 SQIVND (reference sequence). V was shortened by 3 bases and J by 2 bases, with 11 bases between the two germline ends. This CDR3 contains 15 residues. Whole-study results and caveats: The study listed roughly 160 cytomegalovirus-associated TCR beta chains. Reportedly, cytomegalovirus status was diagnosed with high sensitivity and specificity.

Profiling relied on immunoSEQ multiplex PCR, and the TCRdb table lists in-frame clones only, not all of them. There are 200,000 to 250,000 clones in the sample; 65% to 85% occur only once, and 11% to 15% lies in the top ten. Sequenced input: PBMCs. The sequence was obtained from a woman under 40 in good health and CMV-seropositive. The V gene is TRBV19, the J gene TRBJ2-1; the D gene is possibly TRBD1 (5 bases). Here the CDR3 reads CASSISRVPYNEQFF. CDR3 nucleotide sequence: TGTGCCAGTAGTATTTCCAGGGTCCCCTACAATGAGCAGTTCTTC.